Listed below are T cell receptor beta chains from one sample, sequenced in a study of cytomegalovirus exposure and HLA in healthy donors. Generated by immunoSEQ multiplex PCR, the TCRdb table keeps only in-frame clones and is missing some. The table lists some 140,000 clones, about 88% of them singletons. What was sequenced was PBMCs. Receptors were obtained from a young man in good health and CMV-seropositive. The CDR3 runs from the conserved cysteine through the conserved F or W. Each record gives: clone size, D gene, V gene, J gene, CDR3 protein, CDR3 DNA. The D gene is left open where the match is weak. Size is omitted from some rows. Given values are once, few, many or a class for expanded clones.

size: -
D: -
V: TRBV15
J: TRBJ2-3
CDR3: CATSGGGIRAGSSTDTQYF
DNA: TGTGCCACCAGCGGAGGGGGAATTCGGGCGGGGTCTAGCACAGATACGCAGTATTTT

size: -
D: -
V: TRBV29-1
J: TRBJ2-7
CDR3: CSVEILQGYEQYF
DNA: TGCAGCGTTGAAATTCTACAGGGATACGAGCAGTACTTC

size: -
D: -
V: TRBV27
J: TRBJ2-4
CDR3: CASSLVAGRTDQYF
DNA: TGTGCCAGCAGTTTGGTCGCGGGACGAACGGATCAGTACTTC

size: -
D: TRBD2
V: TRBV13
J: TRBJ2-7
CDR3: CASSFGGSYEQYF
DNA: TGTGCCAGCAGCTTCGGGGGGTCCTACGAGCAGTACTTC

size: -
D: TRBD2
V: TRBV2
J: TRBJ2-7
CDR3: CASSERASGRTGEQYF
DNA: TGTGCCAGCAGTGAAAGGGCGAGCGGGAGAACTGGCGAGCAGTACTTC

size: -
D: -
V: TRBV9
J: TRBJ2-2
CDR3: CASSAGLESRLFF
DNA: TGTGCCAGCAGCGCCGGTTTGGAGTCGCGGCTGTTTTTT

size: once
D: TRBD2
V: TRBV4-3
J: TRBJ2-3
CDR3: CASSQEPSGFSTDTQYF
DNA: TGCGCCAGCAGCCAAGAGCCTAGCGGATTTAGCACAGATACGCAGTATTTT

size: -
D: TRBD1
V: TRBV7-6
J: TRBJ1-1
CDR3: CASSAQTGGFRAEAFF
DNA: TGTGCCAGCAGCGCCCAGACAGGGGGATTTAGGGCTGAAGCTTTCTTT

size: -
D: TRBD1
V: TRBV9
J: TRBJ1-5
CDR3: CASSATGTGRNRGGEPQHF
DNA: TGTGCCAGCAGCGCCACCGGGACAGGGCGTAATCGTGGCGGGGAGCCCCAGCATTTT

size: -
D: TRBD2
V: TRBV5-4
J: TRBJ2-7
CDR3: CASSTSGGAYEQYF
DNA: TGTGCCAGCAGCACTAGCGGGGGGGCCTACGAGCAGTACTTC

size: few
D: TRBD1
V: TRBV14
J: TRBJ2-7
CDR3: CASSQEGQTYEQYF
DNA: TGTGCCAGCAGCCAAGAGGGACAGACCTACGAGCAGTACTTC

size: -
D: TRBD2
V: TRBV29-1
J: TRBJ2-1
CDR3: CATRGSGVSSYNEQFF
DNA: TGCGCGACCCGGGGTAGCGGGGTGAGCTCCTACAATGAGCAGTTCTTC

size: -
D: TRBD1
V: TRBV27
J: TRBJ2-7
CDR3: CASSQTGGYEQYF
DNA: TGTGCCAGCAGCCAAACAGGGGGTTACGAGCAGTACTTC

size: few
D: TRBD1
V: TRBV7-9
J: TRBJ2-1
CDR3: CASSSLPGQGAIYNEQFF
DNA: TGTGCCAGCAGCTCTCTCCCGGGTCAGGGGGCGATATACAATGAGCAGTTCTTC

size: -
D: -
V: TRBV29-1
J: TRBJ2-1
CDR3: CSVDRAGSSYNEQFF
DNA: TGCAGCGTTGACCGCGCGGGGAGCTCCTACAATGAGCAGTTCTTC

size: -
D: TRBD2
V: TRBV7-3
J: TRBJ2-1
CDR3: CASSLAGGHNEQFF
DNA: TGTGCCAGCAGCTTGGCGGGGGGGCACAATGAGCAGTTCTTC

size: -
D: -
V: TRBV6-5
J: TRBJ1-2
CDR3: CASSSPGLLNYGYTF
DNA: TGTGCCAGCAGTTCCCCGGGACTGTTGAACTATGGCTACACCTTC

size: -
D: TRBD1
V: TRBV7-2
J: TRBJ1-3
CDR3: CASSPFGQVSGNTIYF
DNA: TGTGCCAGCAGCCCTTTCGGACAGGTCTCTGGAAACACCATATATTTT

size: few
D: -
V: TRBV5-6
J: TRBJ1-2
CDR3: CASSSRNYGYTF
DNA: TGTGCCAGCAGCAGCCGGAACTATGGCTACACCTTC

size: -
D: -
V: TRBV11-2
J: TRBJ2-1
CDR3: CASSPLGLASRSSYNEQFF
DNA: TGTGCCAGCAGCCCCCTTGGGCTAGCGTCGCGGAGCTCCTACAATGAGCAGTTCTTC